These 16 T cell receptor beta chains came from one sample sequenced in a study of blood T cell repertoires in COVID-19. Some clones are missing from TCRdb's copy, which holds only in-frame ones; the method was immunoSEQ multiplex PCR. The table records about 58,000 clones, 78% of them present only once. Source material: peripheral blood. These receptors were collected from a human donor in a cohort sampled during active COVID-19.

The chain recombines TRBV7-9 with TRBJ2-3; possibly TRBD2 for D (5 bases). This CDR3 comprises 14 residues. V lost 3 bases and J lost 6, with 13 bases in between. Germline V gene lookup returns CDR1 SEHNR and CDR2 FQNEAQ (reference sequence). The DNA for the CDR3 is TGTGCCAGCAGCTTTCGGCGGGCCCTGGATACGCAGTATTTT. The encoded protein is CASSFRRALDTQYF.

The gene calls are TRBV3-1 (or the pseudogene TRBV3-2) and TRBJ2-1; TRBD2 matches at 13 bases. This CDR3 comprises 17 residues. The germline CDR1 and CDR2 sequences are LGHDT and YNNKEL (reference sequence). V lost 4 bases and J lost 8; bases outside the gene matches: 11. The CDR3 coding sequence is TGTGCCAGCAGCCGGAGGACCCGACTAGCGGGGGGAGATGAGCAGTTCTTC. Its translation: CASSRRTRLAGGDEQFF.

This clone has just a few counts. The gene calls are TRBV12-3 or TRBV12-4 and TRBJ2-7; TRBD2 matches 9 bases. The V segment lost 8 bases and the J segment 5 bases; nucleotides outside the gene matches: 7. The CDR3 extends over 13 amino acids. The DNA of the CDR3 is TGTGCCAGCTCTAGCGGGATAGTCCACGAGCAGTACTTC. It is translated as CASSSGIVHEQYF.

This sequence joins TRBV5-4 and TRBJ2-7, with 9 bases identical to TRBD1. Germline V gene data show CDR1 as SGHNT and CDR2 as YYREEE (reference sequence). This CDR3 is built from 15 residues. Germline trimming cut 5 bases from V and 2 bases from J; bases unmatched to any gene: 8. The CDR3: CASSPDGTGPYEQYF. The CDR3, as DNA: TGTGCCAGCAGTCCGGACGGGACAGGGCCCTACGAGCAGTACTTC. The whole variable domain, filled in from reference TRBV5-4 and TRBJ2-7, reads ETGVTQSPTHLIKTRGQQVTLRCSSQSGHNTVSWYQQALGQGPQFIFQYYREEENGRGNFPPRFSGLQFPNYSSELNVNALELDDSALYLCASSPDGTGPYEQYFGPGTRLTVT.

This clone was counted a few times. The chain employs TRBV2 and TRBJ1-2, with TRBD1 as a possible D gene (6 bases). Germline values: CDR1 SNHLY, CDR2 FYNNEI. The CDR3 consists of 14 residues. V was clipped by 4 bases and J by 0 bases, with 9 bases between them. The CDR3 nucleotides read TGTGCCAGCAGTGGGGCAGGGGCTAACTATGGCTACACCTTC. Translating gives CASSGAGANYGYTF.

This clone was picked up a small number of times. V is TRBV7-8 and J is TRBJ2-7; 10 bases line up with TRBD2. This CDR3 has 17 amino acids. CDR1 is SGHVS and CDR2 is FQNEAQ in the germline V gene. V lost 2 bases and J lost 7; bases outside the gene matches: 14. The CDR3 sequence is CASSLQIPGLASGEQYF. CDR3 sequence (DNA): TGTGCCAGCAGCTTACAGATACCGGGACTAGCGTCGGGGGAGCAGTACTTC.

The rearrangement uses TRBV6-6 and TRBJ2-1, with TRBD2 matching over 7 bases. J lost 0 bases, V lost 5 bases, and 10 bases had no gene match. The CDR3 has 17 amino acids. CDR1 and CDR2 (germline): MNHNY, SVGAGI (reference sequence). The CDR3 coding sequence is TGTGCCAGCAGTCCCCTAGCGGCGCAGAGCTCCTACAATGAGCAGTTCTTC. Amino acids: CASSPLAAQSSYNEQFF.

The table lists this clone with a count of one. This sequence joins TRBV27 and TRBJ2-7, with D possibly matching TRBD1 (6 bases). Germline CDR1 reads MNHEY; CDR2 reads SMNVEV (reference sequence). V was pared by 6 bases and J by 1 base, with 13 bases between. The CDR3 has 14 amino acids. The CDR3 nucleotides are TGTGCCAGCAGACCATTCGACAGGTCCTACGAGCAGTACTTC. This sequence encodes CASRPFDRSYEQYF.

The chain joins TRBV29-1 to TRBJ1-2; a weak D match, TRBD1 (5 bases). The CDR3 runs to 13 residues. The germline V and J ends were trimmed by 0 bases and 3 bases, with 8 bases remaining between them. The germline gives CDR1 SQVTM, CDR2 ANQGSEA. CDR3 region: CSVEDSRDYGYTF. CDR3 coding DNA: TGCAGCGTTGAAGATTCCAGGGACTATGGCTACACCTTC.

The chain joins TRBV28 to TRBJ2-7; 9 bases agree with TRBD1. J gave up 5 bases and V 3 bases, and 14 bases lay outside the gene matches. This CDR3 has 17 residues. The germline gives CDR1 MDHEN, CDR2 SYDVKM. The CDR3 DNA reads as TGTGCCAGCAGTTTCCTCCCTGGGACAGGGCGAAGGGACGAGCAGTACTTC. It specifies CASSFLPGTGRRDEQYF.

The chain carries TRBV5-1 and TRBJ2-7; tentatively, D is TRBD1 (5 bases). Germline lookup yields CDR1 SGHRS and CDR2 YFSETQ. V lost 2 bases to trimming and J lost 1 base, with 13 bases between them. The CDR3 covers 15 residues. The CDR3 nucleotides read TGCGCCAGCAGCTTCCGGCAGGGTGTTTCCTACGAGCAGTACTTC. Translated, it gives CASSFRQGVSYEQYF.

V gene TRBV6-5 combines with J gene TRBJ2-7, with D perhaps matching TRBD2 (5 bases). The length of the CDR3 is 15 residues. V was pared by 2 bases and J by 0 bases, with 11 bases between. Germline-derived CDR1 and CDR2 are MNHEY and SVGAGI. The CDR3 loop reads CASSYTGLLSYEQYF. The CDR3 coding sequence is TGTGCCAGCAGTTACACCGGACTCCTCTCCTACGAGCAGTACTTC.

This rearrangement joins TRBV4-1 to TRBJ1-2; D possibly corresponds to TRBD1 (6 bases). Germline values: CDR1 MGHRA, CDR2 YSYEKL. Trimming took 4 bases from V and 4 from J, leaving 13 bases between them. CDR3 length: 14 amino acids. CDR3 amino acids: CASSPGGLGYGYTF. Written as DNA, the CDR3 is TGCGCCAGCAGCCCCGGGGGGCTAGGCTATGGCTACACCTTC.

V gene TRBV7-3 combines with J gene TRBJ2-1, with 7 bases matching TRBD1. Per the germline V gene, CDR1 is SGHTA and CDR2 is FQGTGA. The length of the CDR3 is 15 residues. V dropped 5 bases and J dropped 7; count of bases not matched to a gene: 11. CDR3 in amino acids: CASSRRQGILNEQFF. CDR3 nucleotide sequence: TGTGCCAGCAGCCGACGACAGGGAATATTAAATGAGCAGTTCTTC.

The chain has TRBV28 and TRBJ1-1, with D possibly TRBD1 on 5 matching bases. The germline CDR1 and CDR2 sequences are MDHEN and SYDVKM. V gave up 7 bases and J gave up 0 bases, with 12 bases separating them. There are 14 residues in the CDR3. The CDR3 region has the DNA TGTGCCAGCAACCTGGGACTGTTGAACACTGAAGCTTTCTTT. Its translation is CASNLGLLNTEAFF.

The chain joins TRBV6-5 to TRBJ2-7, with a weak D call TRBD1 (6 bases). Germline CDR1 reads MNHEY; CDR2 reads SVGAGI. V was pared by 2 bases and J by 4 bases, with 12 bases between. The CDR3 is 14 residues long. In nucleotides, the CDR3 is TGTGCCAGCAGTTACAAGGGGGATAGATACGAGCAGTACTTC. This codes for CASSYKGDRYEQYF.